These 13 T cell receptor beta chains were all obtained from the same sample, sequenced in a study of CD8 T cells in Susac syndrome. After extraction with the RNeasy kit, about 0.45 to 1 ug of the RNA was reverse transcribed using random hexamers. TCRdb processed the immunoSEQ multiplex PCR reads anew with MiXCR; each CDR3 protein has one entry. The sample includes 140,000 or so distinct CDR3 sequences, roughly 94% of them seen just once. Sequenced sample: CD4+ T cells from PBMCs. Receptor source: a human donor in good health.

The DNA of the CDR3 is TGTGCCTGGAGTGGAGGGGGACTAGCGGGATTTGTGCAGTACTTC. Amino acids: CAWSGGGLAGFVQYF. The chain carries TRBV30 and TRBJ2-7; TRBD2 agrees at 13 bases. From germline, CDR1 is GTSNPN and CDR2 SVGIG (reference sequence). This CDR3 spans 15 amino acids. V gave up 1 base and J gave up 9 bases; unmatched junction bases: 9.

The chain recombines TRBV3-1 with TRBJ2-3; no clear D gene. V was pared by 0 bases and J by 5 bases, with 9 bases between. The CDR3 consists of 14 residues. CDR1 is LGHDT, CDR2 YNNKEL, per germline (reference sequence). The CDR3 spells CASSQDQNQDTQYF. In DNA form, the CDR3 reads TGTGCCAGCAGCCAAGATCAAAACCAAGATACGCAGTATTTT.

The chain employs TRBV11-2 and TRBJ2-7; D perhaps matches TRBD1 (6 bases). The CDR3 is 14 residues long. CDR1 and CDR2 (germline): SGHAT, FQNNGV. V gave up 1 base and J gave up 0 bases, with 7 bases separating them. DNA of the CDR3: TGTGCCAGCAGCTTAGGGACAGTCTCCTACGAGCAGTACTTC. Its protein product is CASSLGTVSYEQYF.

The CDR3 DNA is TGCGCCAGCAGCCCGGACACCTATGGCTACACCTTC. The encoded protein is CASSPDTYGYTF. The rearrangement links TRBV5-1 to TRBJ1-2, with D tentatively TRBD1 (5 bases). V gave up 4 bases and J gave up 4 bases, with 8 bases separating them. The germline gives CDR1 SGHRS, CDR2 YFSETQ. This CDR3 has 12 amino acids.

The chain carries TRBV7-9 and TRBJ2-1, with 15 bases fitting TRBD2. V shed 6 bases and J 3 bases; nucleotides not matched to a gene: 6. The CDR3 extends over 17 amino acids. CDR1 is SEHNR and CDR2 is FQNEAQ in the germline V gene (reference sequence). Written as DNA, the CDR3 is TGTGCCAGCAGTCTAGGGGGACTAGCGGGAGGCTACAATGAGCAGTTCTTC. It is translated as CASSLGGLAGGYNEQFF.

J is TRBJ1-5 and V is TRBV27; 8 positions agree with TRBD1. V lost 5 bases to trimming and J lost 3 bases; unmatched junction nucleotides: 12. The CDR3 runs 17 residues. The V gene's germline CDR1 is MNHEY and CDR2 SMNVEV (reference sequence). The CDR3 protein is CASSQTGVNTLNQPQHF. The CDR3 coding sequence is TGTGCCAGCAGTCAGACAGGGGTCAACACTCTCAATCAGCCCCAGCATTTT.

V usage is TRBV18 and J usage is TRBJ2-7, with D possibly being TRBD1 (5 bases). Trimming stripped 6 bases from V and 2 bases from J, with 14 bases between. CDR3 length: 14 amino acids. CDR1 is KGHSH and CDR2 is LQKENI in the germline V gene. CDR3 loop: CASSPPAGTYEQYF. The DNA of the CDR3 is TGTGCCAGCTCTCCCCCGGCAGGGACCTACGAGCAGTACTTC.

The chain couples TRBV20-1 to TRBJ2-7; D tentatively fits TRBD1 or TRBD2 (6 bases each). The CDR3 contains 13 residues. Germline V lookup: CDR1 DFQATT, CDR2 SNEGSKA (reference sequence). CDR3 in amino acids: CSAVTGRSYEQYF. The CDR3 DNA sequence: TGCAGCGCGGTTACAGGGAGGTCCTACGAGCAGTACTTC.

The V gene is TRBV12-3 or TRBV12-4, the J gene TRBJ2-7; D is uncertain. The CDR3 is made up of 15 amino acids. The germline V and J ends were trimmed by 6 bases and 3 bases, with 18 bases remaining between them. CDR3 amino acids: CASSQLRTPGYEQYF. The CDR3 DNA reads TGTGCCAGCAGCCAACTCCGGACCCCCGGCTACGAGCAGTACTTC.

The CDR3 here is CASSLAAMTSGGYNEQFF. CDR3 coding DNA: TGTGCCAGCAGCTTAGCGGCGATGACTAGCGGAGGCTACAATGAGCAGTTCTTC. The chain employs TRBV7-9 and TRBJ2-1, with 9 bases matching TRBD2. The ends lost 0 bases at V and 3 bases at J; junction bases unmatched: 9. The germline V gene has CDR1 SEHNR and CDR2 FQNEAQ (reference sequence). The CDR3 is 18 residues long.

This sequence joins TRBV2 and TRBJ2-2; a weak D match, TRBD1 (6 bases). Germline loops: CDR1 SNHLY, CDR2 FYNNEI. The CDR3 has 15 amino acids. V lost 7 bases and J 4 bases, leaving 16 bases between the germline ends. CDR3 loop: CASTREGGITGELFF. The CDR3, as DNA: TGTGCCAGCACCCGGGAAGGGGGAATCACCGGGGAGCTGTTTTTT.

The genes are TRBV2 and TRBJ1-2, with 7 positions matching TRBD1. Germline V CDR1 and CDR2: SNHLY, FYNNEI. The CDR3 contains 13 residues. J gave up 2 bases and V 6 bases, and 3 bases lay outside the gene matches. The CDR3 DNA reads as TGTGCCAGCAGCGGACAGGCCAACTATGGCTACACCTTC. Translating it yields CASSGQANYGYTF.

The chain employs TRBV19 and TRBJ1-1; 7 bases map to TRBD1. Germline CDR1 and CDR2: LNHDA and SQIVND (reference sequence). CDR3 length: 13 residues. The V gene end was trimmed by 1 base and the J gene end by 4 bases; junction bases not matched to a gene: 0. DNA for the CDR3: TGTGCCAGTAGTATAGCAGGGGGCACTGAAGCTTTCTTT. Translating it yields CASSIAGGTEAFF.